This section outlines one T cell receptor (beta chain) sequence together with its context. What it binds is unknown. Generated by immunoSEQ multiplex PCR, the TCRdb table keeps only in-frame clones and is missing some. The sample lists approximately 110,000 clones, around 83% seen once, with about 2.9% in the top ten. The time point is: baseline pretreatment blood. This sample's treatment: 15 Gy SBRT to primary tumor, nephrectomy 4 weeks later. Blood was sampled at baseline, 2 weeks and 4 weeks after SBRT. The patient's renal cell carcinoma had clear cell pathology. The V gene's germline CDR1 is LNHDA and CDR2 SQIVND (reference sequence). V lost 6 bases and J lost 2; bases outside the gene matches: 5. The CDR3 spans 15 residues. The data derive from a study of radiation and T cells in renal cell carcinoma. Whole-study findings and limits: No pretreatment tumor biopsies were available for baseline clonotypes. From baseline, blood top tumor clonotypes peaked at 2 weeks post-radiation.

The clonotype comes from a woman aged 55-70 years with renal cell carcinoma. The specimen comprised blood, sampled from a patient whose treatment included radiotherapy and nephrectomy. V is TRBV19 and J is TRBJ2-2; 8 positions agree with TRBD1. The CDR3 nucleotides read TGTGCCAGTAGCCCCGGACAGGGTAACACCGGGGAGCTGTTTTTT. Encoded protein: CASSPGQGNTGELFF.